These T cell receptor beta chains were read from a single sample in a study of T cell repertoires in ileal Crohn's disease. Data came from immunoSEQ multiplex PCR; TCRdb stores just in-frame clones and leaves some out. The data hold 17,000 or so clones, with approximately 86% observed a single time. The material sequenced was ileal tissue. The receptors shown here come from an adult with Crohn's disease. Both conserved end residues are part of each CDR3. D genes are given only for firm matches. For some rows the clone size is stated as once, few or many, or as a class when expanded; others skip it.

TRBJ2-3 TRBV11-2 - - TGTGCCAGCAGCTTATGGCCCAAGACAGATACGCAGTATTTT CASSLWPKTDTQYF
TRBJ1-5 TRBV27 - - TGTGCCAGCAGTGCTATACAGGGCACCCAGCCCCAGCATTTT CASSAIQGTQPQHF
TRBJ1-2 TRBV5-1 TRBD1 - TGCGCCAGCAGCCAGGGACAGGGAGGGGTGTATGGCTACACCTTC CASSQGQGGVYGYTF
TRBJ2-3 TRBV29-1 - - TGCAGCGTTGGGGACACACGCACAGATACGCAGTATTTT CSVGDTRTDTQYF
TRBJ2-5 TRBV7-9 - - TGTGCTAGCAGCTCTAAACCCAGCGGGTATGGAGAGACCCAGTACTTC CASSSKPSGYGETQYF
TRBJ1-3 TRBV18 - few TGTGCCAGCTCACCCGGGGATAGCTCTGGAAACACCATATATTTT CASSPGDSSGNTIYF
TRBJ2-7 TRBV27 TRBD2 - TGTGCCAGCAGTTTATGGACTAGCGGGAGTGAGGAGCAGTACTTC CASSLWTSGSEEQYF
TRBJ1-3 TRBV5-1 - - TGCGCCAGCAGCTCTGGACGGGAGCCGCGTTACGTAAACACCATATATTTT CASSSGREPRYVNTIYF
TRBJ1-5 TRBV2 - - TGTGCCAGCAGTGAGGCTGTCTGGGCTGGGAATCAGCCCCAGCATTTT CASSEAVWAGNQPQHF
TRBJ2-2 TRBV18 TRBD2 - TGTGCCAGCTCACCACAAGGACTAGCGGGGTACACCGGGGAGCTGTTTTTT CASSPQGLAGYTGELFF
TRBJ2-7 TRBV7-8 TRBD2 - TGTGCCAGCAGCTCAAACCTCCTGGGGGGGACCTACGAGCAGTACTTC CASSSNLLGGTYEQYF
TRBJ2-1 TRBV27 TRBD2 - TGTGCCAGCAGTTTGACTAGCGGTATCAATGAGCAGTTCTTC CASSLTSGINEQFF
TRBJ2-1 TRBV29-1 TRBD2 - TGCAGCGTTGAACTAGCGGGGCTCAGCTCCTACAATGAGCAGTTCTTC CSVELAGLSSYNEQFF
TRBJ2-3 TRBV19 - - TGTGCCAGTAGTCGGGGGTCCCTTAGCACAGATACGCAGTATTTT CASSRGSLSTDTQYF
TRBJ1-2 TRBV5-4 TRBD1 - TGTGCCAGCAGCTCACAGAGGGACAGGGACTATGGCTACACCTTC CASSSQRDRDYGYTF
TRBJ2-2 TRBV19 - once TGTGCCACCGACCGCAGGGGAAACACCGGGGAGCTGTTTTTT CATDRRGNTGELFF
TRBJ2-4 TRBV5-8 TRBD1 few TGTGCCAGCAACAATGGACAGGGTGAGGTGGGAAAAAACATTCAGTACTTC CASNNGQGEVGKNIQYF
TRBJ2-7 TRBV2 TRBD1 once TGTGCCAGCAGTGACCCCCGCCAACGGACAGGAACCTACGAGCAGTACTTC CASSDPRQRTGTYEQYF
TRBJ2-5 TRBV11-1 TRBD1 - TGTGCCAGCAGCCTAGGCGGCAGGGGGAGAGAGACCCAGTACTTC CASSLGGRGRETQYF
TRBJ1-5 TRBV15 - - TGTGCCACCAGCAGTGGCCCAGGCAGTGTGCCCCAGCATTTT CATSSGPGSVPQHF
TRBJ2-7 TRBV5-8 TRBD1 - TGTGCCAGCAGCCCCGGACAGGGGGCGTACGAGCAGTACTTC CASSPGQGAYEQYF
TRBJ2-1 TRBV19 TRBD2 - TGTGCCAGTAGTATAGGGAGGAGACTAGCGATGAATGAGCAGTTCTTC CASSIGRRLAMNEQFF
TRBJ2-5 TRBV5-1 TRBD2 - TGCGCCAGCACCCAGCGGGAGGGCCGGGGTCAAGAGACCCAGTACTTC CASTQREGRGQETQYF
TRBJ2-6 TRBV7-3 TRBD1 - TGTGCCAGCAGCCCCAGGGGGTTACAGTCCTCTGGGGCCAACGTCCTGACTTTC CASSPRGLQSSGANVLTF
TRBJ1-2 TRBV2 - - TGTGCCAGCAGTGAACAGGGAGGGAACTATGGCTACACCTTC CASSEQGGNYGYTF
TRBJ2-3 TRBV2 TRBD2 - TGTGCCAGCAGTCGACTAGCGGGAGAATCGACCACAGATACGCAGTATTTT CASSRLAGESTTDTQYF